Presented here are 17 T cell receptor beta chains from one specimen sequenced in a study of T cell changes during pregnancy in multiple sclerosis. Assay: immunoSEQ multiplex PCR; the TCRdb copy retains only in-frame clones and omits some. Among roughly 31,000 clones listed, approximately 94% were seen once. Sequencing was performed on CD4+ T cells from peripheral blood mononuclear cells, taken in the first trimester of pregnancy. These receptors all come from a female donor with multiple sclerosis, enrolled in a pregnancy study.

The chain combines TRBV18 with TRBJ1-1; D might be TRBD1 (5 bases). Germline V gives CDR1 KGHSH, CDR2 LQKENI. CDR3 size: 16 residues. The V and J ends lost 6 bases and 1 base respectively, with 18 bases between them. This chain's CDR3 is CASSLRDRGENTEAFF. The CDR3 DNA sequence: TGTGCCAGCTCCCTGCGGGATCGGGGGGAGAACACTGAAGCTTTCTTT. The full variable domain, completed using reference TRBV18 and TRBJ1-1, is NAGVMQNPRHLVRRRGQEARLRCSPMKGHSHVYWYRQLPEEGLKFMVYLQKENIIDESGMPKERFSAEFPKEGPSILRIQQVVRGDSAAYFCASSLRDRGENTEAFFGQGTRLTVV.

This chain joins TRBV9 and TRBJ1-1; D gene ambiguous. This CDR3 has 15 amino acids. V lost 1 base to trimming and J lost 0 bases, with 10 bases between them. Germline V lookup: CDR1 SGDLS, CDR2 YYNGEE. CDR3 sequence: CASSVFSGLNTEAFF. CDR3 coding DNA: TGTGCCAGCAGCGTATTCAGCGGCTTGAACACTGAAGCTTTCTTT.

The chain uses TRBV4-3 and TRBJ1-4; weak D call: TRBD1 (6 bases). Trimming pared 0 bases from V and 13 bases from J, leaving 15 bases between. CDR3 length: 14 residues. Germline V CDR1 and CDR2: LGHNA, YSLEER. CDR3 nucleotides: TGCGCCAGCAGCCAAGAGCCCGACAGGACCATACTGTTTTTT. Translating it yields CASSQEPDRTILFF.

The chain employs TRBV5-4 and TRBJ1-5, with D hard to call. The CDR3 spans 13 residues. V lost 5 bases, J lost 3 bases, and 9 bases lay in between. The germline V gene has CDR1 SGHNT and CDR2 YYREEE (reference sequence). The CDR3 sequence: CASSRGINQPQHF. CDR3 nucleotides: TGTGCCAGCAGTCGGGGTATCAATCAGCCCCAGCATTTT.

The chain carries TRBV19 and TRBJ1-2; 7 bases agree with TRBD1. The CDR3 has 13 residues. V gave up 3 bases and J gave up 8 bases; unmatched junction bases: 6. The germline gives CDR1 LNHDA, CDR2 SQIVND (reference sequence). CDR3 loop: CASSIRDSVGYTF. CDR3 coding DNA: TGTGCCAGTAGTATTAGGGACAGTGTCGGCTACACCTTC.

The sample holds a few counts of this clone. The CDR3 DNA reads as TGTGCCAGCAGCCCGTCGTGGAGGGAGGGAAACATTCAGTACTTC. The encoded protein is CASSPSWREGNIQYF. V and J are TRBV7-8 and TRBJ2-4; 7 nucleotides line up with TRBD2. V lost 5 bases, J lost 6 bases, and 10 bases stayed unmatched. Per the germline V gene, CDR1 is SGHVS and CDR2 is FQNEAQ. The CDR3 covers 15 residues.

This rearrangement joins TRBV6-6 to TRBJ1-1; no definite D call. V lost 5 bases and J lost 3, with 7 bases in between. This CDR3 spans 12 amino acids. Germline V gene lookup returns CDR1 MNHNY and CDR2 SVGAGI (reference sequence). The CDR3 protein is CASSQVDTEAFF. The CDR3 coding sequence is TGTGCCAGCAGTCAGGTAGACACTGAAGCTTTCTTT.

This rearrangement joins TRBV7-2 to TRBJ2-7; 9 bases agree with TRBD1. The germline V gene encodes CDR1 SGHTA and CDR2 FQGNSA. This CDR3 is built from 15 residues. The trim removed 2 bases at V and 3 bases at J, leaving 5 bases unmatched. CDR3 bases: TGTGCCAGCAGCTTACACAGGGGGCCTTACTACGAGCAGTACTTC. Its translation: CASSLHRGPYYEQYF.

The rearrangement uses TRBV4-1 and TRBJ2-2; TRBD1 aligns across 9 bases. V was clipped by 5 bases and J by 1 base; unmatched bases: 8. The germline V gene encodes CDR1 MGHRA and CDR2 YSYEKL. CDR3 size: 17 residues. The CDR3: CASSKGGGQGNTGELFF. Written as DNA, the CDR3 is TGCGCCAGCAGCAAGGGGGGGGGACAGGGGAACACCGGGGAGCTGTTTTTT.

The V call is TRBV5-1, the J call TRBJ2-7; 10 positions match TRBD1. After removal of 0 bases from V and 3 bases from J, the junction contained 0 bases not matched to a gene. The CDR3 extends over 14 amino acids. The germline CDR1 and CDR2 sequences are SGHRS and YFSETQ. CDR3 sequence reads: CASSLGTGGYEQYF. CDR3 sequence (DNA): TGCGCCAGCAGCTTGGGGACAGGGGGCTACGAGCAGTACTTC.

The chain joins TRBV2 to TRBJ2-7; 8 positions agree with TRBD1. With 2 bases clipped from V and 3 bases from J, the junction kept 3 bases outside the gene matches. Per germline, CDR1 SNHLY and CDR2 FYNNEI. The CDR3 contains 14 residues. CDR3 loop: CASSEQGALYEQYF. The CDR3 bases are TGTGCCAGCAGTGAACAGGGGGCTCTCTACGAGCAGTACTTC.

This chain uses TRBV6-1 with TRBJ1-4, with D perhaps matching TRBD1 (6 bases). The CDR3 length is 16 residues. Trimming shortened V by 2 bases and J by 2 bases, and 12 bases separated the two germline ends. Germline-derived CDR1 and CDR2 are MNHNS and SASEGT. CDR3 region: CASSERTGLTNEKLFF. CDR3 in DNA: TGTGCCAGCAGTGAACGTACAGGGCTCACTAATGAAAAACTGTTTTTT.

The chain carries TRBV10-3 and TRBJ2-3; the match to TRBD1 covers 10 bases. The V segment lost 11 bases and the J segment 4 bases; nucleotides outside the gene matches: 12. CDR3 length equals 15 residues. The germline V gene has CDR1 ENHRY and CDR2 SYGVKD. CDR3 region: CAATLGQGESDTQYF. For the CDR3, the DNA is TGTGCCGCCACCCTCGGACAGGGGGAGTCAGATACGCAGTATTTT.

CDR3 region: CASSPTGLADNEQFF. CDR3 bases: TGTGCCAGCAGTCCGACGGGACTAGCGGACAATGAGCAGTTCTTC. This chain links TRBV28 with TRBJ2-1; 11 bases map to TRBD2. CDR1 is MDHEN and CDR2 is SYDVKM in the germline V gene. This CDR3 is built from 15 residues. V trimming: 5 bases; J trimming: 5 bases; junction bases outside the gene matches: 5.

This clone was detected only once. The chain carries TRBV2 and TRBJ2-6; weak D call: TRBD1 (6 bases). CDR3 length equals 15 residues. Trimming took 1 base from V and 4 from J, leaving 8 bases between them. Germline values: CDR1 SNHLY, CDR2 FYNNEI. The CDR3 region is CASSEEGVGANVLTF. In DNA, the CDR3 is TGTGCCAGCAGTGAAGAGGGGGTGGGGGCCAACGTCCTGACTTTC.

CDR3 protein: CASSPLDPDTQYF. The CDR3 DNA follows: TGTGCCAGCAGCCCCCTAGATCCAGATACGCAGTATTTT. V and J are TRBV7-9 and TRBJ2-3; D not certain. Deletions cut 5 bases from V and 4 bases from J, with 10 bases between. This CDR3 comprises 13 residues. Germline-derived CDR1 and CDR2 are SEHNR and FQNEAQ (reference sequence).

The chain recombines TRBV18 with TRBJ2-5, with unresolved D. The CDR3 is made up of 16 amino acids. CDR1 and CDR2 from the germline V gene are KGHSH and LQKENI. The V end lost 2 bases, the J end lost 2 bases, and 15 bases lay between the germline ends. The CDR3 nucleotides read TGTGCCAGCTCACCATTTTCCCTCGGTAATCAAGAGACCCAGTACTTC. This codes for CASSPFSLGNQETQYF.